This T cell receptor (beta chain) came from a study of monozygotic twins with inflammatory bowel disease. TCRdb reanalyzed the 5' RACE reads, giving one entry per CDR3 protein sequence and no DNA. Found here are some 150,000 distinct CDR3 sequences; the top ten clones hold 2% to 2.5%. The germline V gene encodes CDR1 SGHNT and CDR2 YENEEA. CDR3 size: 13 residues. The sequenced material came from blood. The J gene is TRBJ2-1, the V gene TRBV11-3. This receptor was obtained from a human donor with ulcerative colitis or Crohn's disease, or a healthy co-twin of an affected twin (not recorded which). The CDR3 is CASSLELAHEQFF.